This is a list of T cell receptor beta chains from one sample in a study of high-grade serous ovarian cancer treatment subgroups. Data came from immunoSEQ multiplex PCR; TCRdb stores just in-frame clones and leaves some out. The data contain more than 800 clones, roughly 69% of them singletons. The source material was tumor tissue. The receptors originated from a human donor with high-grade serous ovarian cancer. Each CDR3 is given without its conserved first and last residue. A D gene is named only where the DNA matches it firmly.

V gene: TRBV6-5
D gene: NA
J gene: TRBJ2-7
CDR3 protein: ASSYTGPYEQY

V gene: TRBV5-8
D gene: NA
J gene: TRBJ1-2
CDR3 protein: ASSLAGEPNYGYT

V gene: TRBV7-9
D gene: NA
J gene: TRBJ1-4
CDR3 protein: ASSLEGYNEKLF

V gene: TRBV23-1
D gene: NA
J gene: TRBJ2-6
CDR3 protein: ASSTQGQQSRANVLT

V gene: TRBV7-9
D gene: NA
J gene: TRBJ2-7
CDR3 protein: ASSLEDYFSSYEQY

V gene: TRBV6-6
D gene: NA
J gene: TRBJ1-2
CDR3 protein: ASSFFIGQGGYT

V gene: TRBV4-3
D gene: NA
J gene: TRBJ1-5
CDR3 protein: ASSQDRGAGQPQH

V gene: TRBV28
D gene: TRBD1
J gene: TRBJ1-2
CDR3 protein: ASSLTGGRYGYT

V gene: TRBV7-8
D gene: NA
J gene: NA
CDR3 protein: ASSLVRIYEQY

V gene: TRBV4-2
D gene: TRBD1
J gene: TRBJ1-1
CDR3 protein: VSSPIGAGGESAPEAF

V gene: TRBV7-9
D gene: NA
J gene: TRBJ2-5
CDR3 protein: ASSLMGAQETQY

V gene: TRBV7-8
D gene: NA
J gene: TRBJ1-5
CDR3 protein: ASSAGVSQPQH

V gene: TRBV6-1
D gene: NA
J gene: TRBJ1-2
CDR3 protein: ASIKRTEANYGYT

V gene: TRBV6-1
D gene: NA
J gene: TRBJ1-2
CDR3 protein: ASSASGPYGYT

V gene: TRBV4-3
D gene: NA
J gene: TRBJ1-6
CDR3 protein: ASSQEGAMYYNSPLH

V gene: TRBV6-5
D gene: NA
J gene: TRBJ1-5
CDR3 protein: ASTTGALNQPQH

V gene: TRBV5-4
D gene: NA
J gene: TRBJ2-2
CDR3 protein: ASSLENSADTGELF

V gene: TRBV14
D gene: NA
J gene: TRBJ1-2
CDR3 protein: ASSQVRGNYGYT

V gene: TRBV9
D gene: TRBD2
J gene: TRBJ2-3
CDR3 protein: ASSVEPGLAGGRIDTQY

V gene: TRBV18
D gene: NA
J gene: TRBJ1-2
CDR3 protein: ASSPGPPSYGYT

V gene: TRBV6-6
D gene: TRBD1
J gene: TRBJ1-2
CDR3 protein: ASSYSDREGGYT

V gene: TRBV5-8
D gene: NA
J gene: TRBJ1-1
CDR3 protein: ASSFRGRLGTEAF

V gene: TRBV30
D gene: NA
J gene: TRBJ2-7
CDR3 protein: AWTTGVSYEQY

V gene: TRBV7-2
D gene: TRBD2
J gene: TRBJ2-3
CDR3 protein: ASSLAGGWDTQY

V gene: TRBV20-1
D gene: NA
J gene: TRBJ1-2
CDR3 protein: SARAYGYT

V gene: TRBV2
D gene: NA
J gene: TRBJ2-1
CDR3 protein: ASSYMGYNEQF

V gene: TRBV5-6
D gene: TRBD2
J gene: TRBJ2-3
CDR3 protein: ASSDSGGLTDTQY

V gene: TRBV30
D gene: TRBD1
J gene: TRBJ1-1
CDR3 protein: AWSVRDRGLYAF

V gene: TRBV7-9
D gene: NA
J gene: TRBJ2-1
CDR3 protein: ASSLDVANNEQF

V gene: TRBV5-8
D gene: TRBD1
J gene: TRBJ1-1
CDR3 protein: ASSSRTGGIGAF

V gene: TRBV27
D gene: TRBD1
J gene: TRBJ1-5
CDR3 protein: ASSARDRGPYQPQH

V gene: TRBV30
D gene: NA
J gene: TRBJ1-2
CDR3 protein: AWSLGHARDGYT

V gene: TRBV30
D gene: NA
J gene: TRBJ2-2
CDR3 protein: AWSVLGRAGELF